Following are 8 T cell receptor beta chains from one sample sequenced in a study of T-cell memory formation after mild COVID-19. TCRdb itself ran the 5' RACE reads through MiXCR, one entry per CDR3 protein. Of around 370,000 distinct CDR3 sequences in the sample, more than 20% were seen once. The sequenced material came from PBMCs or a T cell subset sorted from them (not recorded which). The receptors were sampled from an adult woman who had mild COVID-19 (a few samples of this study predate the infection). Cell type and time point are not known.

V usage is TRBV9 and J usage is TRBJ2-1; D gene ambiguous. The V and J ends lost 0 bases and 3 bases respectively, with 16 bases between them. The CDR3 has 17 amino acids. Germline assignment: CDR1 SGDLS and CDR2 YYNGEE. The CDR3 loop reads CASSVAPLLWGYNEQFF. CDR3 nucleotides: TGTGCCAGCAGCGTAGCCCCCTTGCTTTGGGGCTACAATGAGCAGTTCTTC.

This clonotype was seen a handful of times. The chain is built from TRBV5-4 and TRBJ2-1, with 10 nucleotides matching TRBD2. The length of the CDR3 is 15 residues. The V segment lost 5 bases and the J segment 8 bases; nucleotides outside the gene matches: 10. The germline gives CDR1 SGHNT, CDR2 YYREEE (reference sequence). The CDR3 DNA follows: TGTGCCAGCAGACGAGCGGGAGGGCCTGTCTATGAGCAGTTCTTC. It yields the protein CASRRAGGPVYEQFF.

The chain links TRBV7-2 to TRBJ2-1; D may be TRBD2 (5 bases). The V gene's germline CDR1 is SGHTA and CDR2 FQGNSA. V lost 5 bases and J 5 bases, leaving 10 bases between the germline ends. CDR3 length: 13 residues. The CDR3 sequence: CASSEGSDNEQFF. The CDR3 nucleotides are TGTGCCAGCAGCGAAGGGAGCGACAATGAGCAGTTCTTC.

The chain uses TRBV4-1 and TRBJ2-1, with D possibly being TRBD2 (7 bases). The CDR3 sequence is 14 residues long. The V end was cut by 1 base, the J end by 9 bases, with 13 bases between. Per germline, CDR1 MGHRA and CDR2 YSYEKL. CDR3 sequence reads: CASSQGGGAFEQFF. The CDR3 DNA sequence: TGCGCCAGCAGCCAAGGAGGGGGGGCATTTGAGCAGTTCTTC.

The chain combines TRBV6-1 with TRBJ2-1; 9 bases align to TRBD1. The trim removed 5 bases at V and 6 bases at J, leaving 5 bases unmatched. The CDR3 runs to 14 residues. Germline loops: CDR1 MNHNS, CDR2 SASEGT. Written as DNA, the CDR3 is TGTGCCAGCAGTCCCCGACAGGGGGGCAATGAGCAGTTCTTC. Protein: CASSPRQGGNEQFF.

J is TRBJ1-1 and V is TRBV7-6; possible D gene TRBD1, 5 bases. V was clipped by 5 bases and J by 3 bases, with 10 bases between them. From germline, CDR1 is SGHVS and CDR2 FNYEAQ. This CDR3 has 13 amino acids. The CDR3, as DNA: TGTGCCAGCAGCGGGCCGGGGGACACTGAAGCTTTCTTT. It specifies CASSGPGDTEAFF. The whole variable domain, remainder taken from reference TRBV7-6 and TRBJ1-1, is GAGVSQSPRYKVTKRGQDVALRCDPISGHVSLYWYRQALGQGPEFLTYFNYEAQQDKSGLPNDRFSAERPEGSISTLTIQRTEQRDSAMYRCASSGPGDTEAFFGQGTRLTVV.

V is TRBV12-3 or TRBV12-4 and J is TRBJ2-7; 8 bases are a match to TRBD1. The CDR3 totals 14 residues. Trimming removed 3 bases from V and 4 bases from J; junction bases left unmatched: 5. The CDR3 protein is CASSFRQGWYEQYF. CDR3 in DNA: TGTGCCAGCAGTTTTCGACAGGGGTGGTACGAGCAGTACTTC.

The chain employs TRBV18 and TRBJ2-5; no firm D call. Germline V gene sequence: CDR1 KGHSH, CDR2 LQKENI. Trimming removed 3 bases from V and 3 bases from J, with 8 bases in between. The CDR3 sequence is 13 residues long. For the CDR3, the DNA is TGTGCCAGCTCACCCGGCATTGAAGAGACCCAGTACTTC. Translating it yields CASSPGIEETQYF.